This T cell receptor beta chain was sequenced in a study of long-term antiretroviral therapy in people with HIV. Study-wide points: Sampling of blood ran from the mid-2000s to the late 2010s, and older ART regimens were possibly in use.

Researchers ran immunoSEQ v3.0 at survey level. Sequencing aimed at about 35,000-50,000 T-cell genomes per sample. Clones were read by immunoSEQ multiplex PCR, and TCRdb kept only the in-frame ones, dropping some. The sample yields tens of thousands of clones, approximately 85% seen once. CDR3 length: 11 amino acids. V was cut by 3 bases and J by 8 bases, with 8 bases left in between. Germline assignment: CDR1 SGHNT and CDR2 YYREEE (reference sequence). This clone was detected a few times. Its antigen remains unknown. The material sequenced was unsorted PBMCs, taken 0.8 years before starting antiretroviral therapy. The rearrangement joins TRBV5-4 to TRBJ1-2; D remains unclear. The clonotype comes from a man between 18 and 35 years old with HIV. In DNA, the CDR3 is TGTGCCAGCAGCTACAATGGGGGCTACACCTTC. It encodes CASSYNGGYTF.